Listed below are T cell receptor beta chains from one sample, sequenced in a study. Assay used: immunoSEQ multiplex PCR; TCRdb lists only in-frame clones, some missing. The sample holds about 68,000 clones, just over 90% seen once. Sequencing was carried out using PBMCs. The receptors here all came from a man aged 35-49 years with rheumatoid arthritis. CDR3s include the opening cysteine and the closing phenylalanine or tryptophan. The order of the fields is D gene, J gene, V gene, clone size, CDR3 length, CDR3 protein, CDR3 DNA. D genes are given only for firm matches. The size entry is marked missing in some rows and otherwise reads once, few, many or a size class.

>NA|TRBJ2-2|TRBV9|NA|16
CASSKTAGTNTGELFF
TGTGCCAGCAGCAAGACAGCCGGTACGAACACCGGGGAGCTGTTTTTT
>NA|TRBJ1-2|TRBV29-1|NA|12
CSVVWGLVGYTF
TGCAGCGTTGTTTGGGGGCTTGTCGGCTACACCTTC
>NA|TRBJ1-3|TRBV18|NA|14
CASSGQNSGNTIYF
TGTGCCAGCTCCGGGCAGAACTCTGGAAACACCATATATTTT
>NA|TRBJ2-1|TRBV11-3|NA|13
CASSLANYNEQFF
TGTGCCAGCAGCTTAGCCAACTACAATGAGCAGTTCTTC
>TRBD2|TRBJ2-5|TRBV27|NA|16
CASSLSRLAYQETQYF
TGTGCCAGCAGTTTATCGAGACTAGCGTACCAAGAGACCCAGTACTTC
>NA|TRBJ2-1|TRBV2|NA|15
CASSDNSGGYNEQFF
TGTGCCAGCAGTGACAATTCCGGGGGCTACAATGAGCAGTTCTTC
>TRBD2|TRBJ2-3|TRBV6-5|NA|14
CASIQRGLTDTQYF
TGTGCCAGCATCCAGCGGGGGCTCACAGATACGCAGTATTTT
>TRBD1|TRBJ1-5|TRBV5-5|NA|15
CASSSTGNSNQPQHF
TGTGCCAGCAGCTCGACAGGGAATAGCAATCAGCCCCAGCATTTT
>TRBD1|TRBJ1-5|TRBV5-6|NA|16
CASSLWTGYSNQPQHF
TGTGCCAGCAGCCTCTGGACAGGGTATAGCAATCAGCCCCAGCATTTT
>TRBD2|TRBJ2-3|TRBV11-3|NA|16
CASSPGTSVSTDTQYF
TGTGCCAGCAGCCCCGGGACTAGCGTCAGCACAGATACGCAGTATTTT
>NA|TRBJ1-5|TRBV20-1|NA|12
CSASRSNQPQHF
TGCAGTGCTAGTCGGAGCAATCAGCCCCAGCATTTT
>NA|TRBJ1-5|TRBV28|NA|13
CASLLQGNQPQHF
TGTGCCAGCCTGTTACAGGGTAATCAGCCCCAGCATTTT
>TRBD1|TRBJ1-1|TRBV5-1|NA|15
CASSLGGGQDTEAFF
TGCGCCAGCAGCTTGGGTGGAGGACAGGACACTGAAGCTTTCTTT
>TRBD1|TRBJ2-5|TRBV6-4|NA|13
CASSGDRGETQYF
TGTGCCAGCAGTGGGGACAGGGGAGAGACCCAGTACTTC
>NA|TRBJ1-4|TRBV6-5|NA|13
CASSFGAGEKLFF
TGTGCCAGCAGCTTTGGGGCTGGGGAAAAACTGTTTTTT
>NA|TRBJ2-7|TRBV5-5|once|12
CASRPMGGEQYF
TGTGCCAGCAGGCCCATGGGTGGCGAGCAGTACTTC
>NA|TRBJ2-3|TRBV5-1|NA|14
CASSRASNTDTQYF
TGCGCCAGCAGTAGGGCCTCTAACACAGATACGCAGTATTTT
>NA|TRBJ1-5|TRBV6-2/TRBV6-3|NA|15
CASSLTSTSNQPQHF
TGTGCCAGCAGTTTGACATCCACTAGCAATCAGCCCCAGCATTTT
>NA|TRBJ2-5|TRBV7-2|NA|13
CASSFMFRATQYF
TGTGCCAGCAGCTTTATGTTTAGGGCAACCCAGTACTTC
>NA|TRBJ2-1|TRBV27|NA|16
CASSIRLSSSYNEQFF
TGTGCCAGCAGTATCAGGTTATCGAGCTCCTACAATGAGCAGTTCTTC
>NA|TRBJ2-2|TRBV19|once|13
CASTGYGTGELFF
TGTGCCAGCACAGGATATGGCACCGGGGAGCTGTTTTTT
>TRBD1|TRBJ1-5|TRBV5-6|NA|15
CASSTGTGGNQPQHF
TGTGCCAGCAGCACAGGGACAGGGGGGAATCAGCCCCAGCATTTT
>NA|TRBJ1-1|TRBV2|few|13
CASSVDSLIGAFF
TGTGCCAGCAGCGTGGACAGTTTGATTGGAGCTTTCTTT
>NA|TRBJ1-2|TRBV7-3|NA|17
CASSPLGGDKTNYGYTF
TGTGCCAGCAGCCCACTTGGGGGGGACAAGACTAACTATGGCTACACCTTC
>TRBD1|TRBJ2-7|TRBV6-6|NA|15
CASSHPPTGSYEQYF
TGTGCCAGCAGTCACCCCCCGACAGGGTCCTACGAGCAGTACTTC
>NA|TRBJ2-3|TRBV11-2|NA|15
CASSLQTLSTDTQYF
TGTGCCAGCAGTCTTCAGACACTTAGCACAGATACGCAGTATTTT
>NA|TRBJ1-3|TRBV7-9|NA|16
CASSSQTGQAGNTIYF
TGTGCCAGCAGCTCACAAACAGGGCAAGCTGGAAACACCATATATTTT
>TRBD1|TRBJ2-7|TRBV7-8|NA|14
CASSLGNRGPEQYF
TGTGCCAGCAGCTTAGGAAACAGGGGGCCGGAGCAGTACTTC
>TRBD1|TRBJ1-5|TRBV11-2|NA|13
CASSLKGAQPQHF
TGTGCCAGCAGCTTGAAGGGGGCACAGCCCCAGCATTTT
>TRBD2|TRBJ2-3|TRBV7-3|NA|16
CASSSTSGGTTDTQYF
TGTGCCAGCAGCTCCACCAGCGGGGGGACCACAGATACGCAGTATTTT
>NA|TRBJ1-1|TRBV10-2|NA|13
CASSPRRNTEAFF
TGCGCCAGCAGTCCCCGGAGGAACACTGAAGCTTTCTTT
>NA|TRBJ2-7|TRBV3-1/TRBV3-2|once|13
CASSQVAGGEQYF
TGTGCCAGCAGCCAAGTGGCGGGCGGCGAGCAGTACTTC
>TRBD2|TRBJ2-7|TRBV28|NA|16
CASSSARERGRYEQYF
TGTGCCAGCAGTTCAGCGAGGGAACGCGGGAGGTACGAGCAGTACTTC
>NA|TRBJ1-5|TRBV24-1|NA|13
CATSDTTGQSQHF
TGTGCCACCAGTGACACAACCGGGCAGTCCCAGCATTTT
>TRBD1|TRBJ1-2|TRBV10-1|NA|14
CASRNRGRNYGYTF
TGCGCCAGTAGAAACAGGGGGAGGAACTATGGCTACACCTTC
>NA|TRBJ1-2|TRBV7-2|NA|13
CASSLGQIYGYTF
TGTGCCAGCAGCTTAGGACAGATCTATGGCTACACCTTC
>NA|TRBJ1-6|TRBV6-4|NA|14
CASSAQAYNSPLHF
TGTGCCAGCAGTGCACAGGCCTATAATTCACCCCTCCACTTT
>TRBD1|TRBJ1-3|TRBV25-1|NA|16
CASSRSGQGPGNTIYF
TGTGCCAGCAGCAGATCGGGACAGGGTCCTGGAAACACCATATATTTT
>TRBD2|TRBJ2-1|TRBV7-3|NA|16
CASSRQGLAGVNEQFF
TGTGCCAGCAGCCGTCAGGGGCTAGCGGGAGTTAATGAGCAGTTCTTC
>NA|TRBJ2-5|TRBV5-1|once|16
CASSFPSTASQETQYF
TGCGCCAGCAGCTTTCCGAGTACAGCATCCCAAGAGACCCAGTACTTC
>NA|TRBJ1-5|TRBV28|NA|16
CASQPPDGPSNQPQHF
TGTGCCAGCCAACCCCCGGACGGTCCTAGCAATCAGCCCCAGCATTTT
>TRBD1|TRBJ1-1|TRBV7-2|NA|17
CASSLRDSTRFRREAFF
TGTGCCAGCAGCTTGCGGGACAGCACAAGATTTAGGAGGGAAGCTTTCTTT
>TRBD1|TRBJ1-3|TRBV7-6|NA|16
CASSLRGTGVGNTIYF
TGTGCCAGCAGCTTACGGGGGACAGGGGTCGGAAACACCATATATTTT
>NA|TRBJ2-2|TRBV7-3|NA|11
CASSLTGELFF
TGTGCCAGCAGCTTAACCGGGGAGCTGTTTTTT
>TRBD2|TRBJ2-3|TRBV3-1/TRBV3-2|NA|15
CASSLGTTSTDTQYF
TGTGCCAGCAGCCTAGGGACTACCAGCACAGATACGCAGTATTTT
>TRBD1|TRBJ2-3|TRBV18|NA|16
CASTYAGTGSTDTQYF
TGTGCCAGCACGTACGCCGGGACAGGTTCCACAGATACGCAGTATTTT
>NA|TRBJ1-1|TRBV29-1|NA|11
CSVVGNTEAFF
TGCAGCGTTGTCGGGAACACTGAAGCTTTCTTT
>TRBD2|TRBJ2-2|TRBV7-2|NA|14
CASSIKAGAGELFF
TGTGCCAGCAGCATCAAAGCGGGAGCCGGGGAGCTGTTTTTT
>TRBD2|TRBJ2-1|TRBV9|NA|17
CASSPSLVAGAHNEQFF
TGTGCCAGCAGCCCTAGTCTGGTAGCGGGAGCCCACAATGAGCAGTTCTTC
>TRBD2|TRBJ2-7|TRBV7-8|NA|13
CASSLGLAGEQYF
TGTGCCAGCAGCTTAGGACTAGCGGGCGAGCAGTACTTC
>TRBD2|TRBJ2-7|TRBV28|NA|16
CASSPLAGGRSYEQYF
TGTGCCAGCAGTCCGCTAGCGGGAGGACGCTCCTACGAGCAGTACTTC
>NA|TRBJ2-5|TRBV27|NA|13
CASSSMYQETQYF
TGTGCCAGCAGTTCAATGTACCAAGAGACCCAGTACTTC
>NA|TRBJ2-2|TRBV4-1|NA|17
CASSQDKGTKGSGELFF
TGCGCCAGCAGCCAAGATAAGGGCACAAAGGGCAGCGGGGAGCTGTTTTTT
>NA|TRBJ1-2|TRBV6-4|NA|14
CASSDWPSTGGYTF
TGTGCCAGCAGTGACTGGCCGTCTACAGGGGGCTACACCTTC
>NA|TRBJ1-6|TRBV30|NA|13
CAWTIIYNSPLHF
TGTGCCTGGACCATTATCTATAATTCACCCCTCCACTTT
>NA|TRBJ1-4|TRBV24-1|once|13
CATSGQYSEKLFF
TGTGCCACCAGTGGACAGTATAGTGAAAAACTGTTTTTT
>TRBD1|TRBJ1-2|TRBV10-3|NA|13
CAIQRGQGGYYTF
TGTGCCATCCAAAGGGGACAGGGGGGATACTACACCTTC
>NA|TRBJ1-4|TRBV3-1/TRBV3-2|NA|15
CASSRSAYRGEKLFF
TGTGCCAGCTCCCGAAGCGCCTATAGGGGTGAAAAACTGTTTTTT
>TRBD2|TRBJ2-1|TRBV6-2/TRBV6-3|NA|15
CASSYSGSGNNEQFF
TGTGCCAGCAGTTACAGTGGTAGCGGGAACAATGAGCAGTTCTTC